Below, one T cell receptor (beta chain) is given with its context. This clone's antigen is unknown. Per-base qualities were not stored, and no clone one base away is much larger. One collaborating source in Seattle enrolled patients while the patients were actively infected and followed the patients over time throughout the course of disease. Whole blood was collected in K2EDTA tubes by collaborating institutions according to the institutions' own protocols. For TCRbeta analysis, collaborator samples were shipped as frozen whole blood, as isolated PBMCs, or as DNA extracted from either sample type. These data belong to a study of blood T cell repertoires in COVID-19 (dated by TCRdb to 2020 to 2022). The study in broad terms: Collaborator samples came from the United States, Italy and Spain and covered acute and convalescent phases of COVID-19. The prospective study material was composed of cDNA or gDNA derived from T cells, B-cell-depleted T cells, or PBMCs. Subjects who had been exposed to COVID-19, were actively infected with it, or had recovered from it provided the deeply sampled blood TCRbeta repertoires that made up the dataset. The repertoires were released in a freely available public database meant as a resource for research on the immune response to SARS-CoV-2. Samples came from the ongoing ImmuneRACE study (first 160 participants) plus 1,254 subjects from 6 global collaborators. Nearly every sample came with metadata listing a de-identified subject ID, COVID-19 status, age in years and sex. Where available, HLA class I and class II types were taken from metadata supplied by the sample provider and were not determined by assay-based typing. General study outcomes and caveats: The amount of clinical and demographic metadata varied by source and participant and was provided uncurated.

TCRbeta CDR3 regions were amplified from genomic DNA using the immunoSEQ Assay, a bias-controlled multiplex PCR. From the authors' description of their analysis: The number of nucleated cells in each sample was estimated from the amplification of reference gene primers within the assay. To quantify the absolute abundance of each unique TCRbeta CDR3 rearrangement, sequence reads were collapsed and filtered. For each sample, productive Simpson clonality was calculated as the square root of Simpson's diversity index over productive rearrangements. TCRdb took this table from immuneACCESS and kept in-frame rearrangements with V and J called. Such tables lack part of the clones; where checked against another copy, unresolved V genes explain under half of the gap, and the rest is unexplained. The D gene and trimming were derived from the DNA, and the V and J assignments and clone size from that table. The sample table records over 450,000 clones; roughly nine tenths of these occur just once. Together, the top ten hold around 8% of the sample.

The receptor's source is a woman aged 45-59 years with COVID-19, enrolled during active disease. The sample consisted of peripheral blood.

The DNA sequence is as follows: TGCGCCAGCAGCCAGCTAGTAGACCCGGACACCAGGCGGGGCGAGCAGTACTTC. Its protein reads: CASSQLVDPDTRRGEQYF. The rearranged chain carries TRBV4-1 and TRBJ2-7, with TRBD2 tentatively as D gene (6 bases match). The CDR3 measures 18 amino acids from cysteine to phenylalanine. Of the read, only the CDR3 DNA is kept; its 54 bases are in frame from base 1. V and J are truncated by 3 bases and 6 bases respectively, leaving an intervening sequence of 27 bases. The germline V gene specifies MGHRA as CDR1 and YSYEKL as CDR2.